This TCR beta chain was recovered during a study of T cells after yellow fever vaccination. Whole-study findings and limits: Clones from primary vaccination mostly reappeared after the booster (roughly 95% CD4, about 88% CD8). Clonotypes shared by both compartments, CD4 and CD8, made up a small share.

This clonotype was seen a few times. Its antigen is currently unknown. Conversion of TCR transcripts into cDNA relied on 5'RACE template switching, which added a universal primer site and UMIs. TCRdb itself ran the 5' RACE reads through MiXCR, one entry per CDR3 protein. The sample holds 500,000 to 650,000 distinct CDR3 sequences, roughly an eighth seen once. CDR3 length: 15 residues. V shed 6 bases and J 4 bases; nucleotides not matched to a gene: 6. Per the germline V gene, CDR1 is SGHTA and CDR2 is FQGNSA. This specimen consisted of PBMCs, obtained on the day of the yellow fever booster vaccination. This clonotype was obtained from a man younger than 40 who received the YFV17D yellow fever vaccine. The chain employs TRBV7-2 and TRBJ1-6; 7 bases agree with TRBD1. This chain's CDR3 is CASRGQEDYNSPLHF. CDR3 coding DNA: TGTGCCAGCAGAGGACAGGAAGATTATAATTCACCCCTCCACTTT.